This paragraph reports one TCR beta chain. Each sorted population was over 95% pure. The germline V and J ends were trimmed by 0 bases and 8 bases, with 18 bases remaining between them. Germline V gene data show CDR1 as SGHDT and CDR2 as YYEEEE. The CDR3 runs to 16 residues. TCRB transcripts that were expressed got sequenced, as all of the isolated RNA had been reverse transcribed. Reads from naive, central memory and regulatory T cell samples averaged roughly 3.6 million. Clones were read by immunoSEQ multiplex PCR, and TCRdb kept only the in-frame ones, dropping some. This table has 200,000 to 250,000 clones, over 9.5% appearing once. The data belong to a study of beta chain features in type 1 diabetes.

This receptor was identified in a woman between 18 and 29 years old in good health. Sequencing was done on a sample of naive CD4+ T cells from blood. The V call is TRBV5-6, the J call TRBJ2-1; D unresolved. The CDR3 nucleotides read TGTGCCAGCAGCTTGGCGGCTATATTGTGGAGCGATGAGCAGTTCTTC. Its translation is CASSLAAILWSDEQFF.